These T cell receptor beta chains were read from a single sample in a study of T cells in Graves' hyperthyroidism and ophthalmopathy. TCRdb re-derived calls from the multiplex PCR reads in MiXCR, one entry per CDR3 protein. This sample has about 680,000 distinct CDR3 sequences; 30% to 40% occur once, and the top ten carry 31%. Specimen: blood. The origin of the receptors is a woman aged 40-49 years with Graves' hyperthyroidism. CDR3s include the opening cysteine and the closing phenylalanine or tryptophan. A D gene is named only where the DNA matches it firmly. The size entry is marked missing in some rows and otherwise reads once, few, many or a size class.

>TRBD2|TRBJ2-7|TRBV11-2|many|13
TGTGCCAGCAGCTTCCAAGCGGGAGGCGAGCAGTACTTC
CASSFQAGGEQYF
>NA|TRBJ1-3|TRBV3-1|few|13
TGTGCCAGCGGCCCGAACTCTGGAAACACCATATATTTT
CASGPNSGNTIYF
>TRBD1|TRBJ1-1|TRBV28|NA|15
TGTGCCAGCAGTTTATATGGGACAGAGAACACTGAAGCTTTCTTT
CASSLYGTENTEAFF
>TRBD1|TRBJ2-1|TRBV6-1|once|16
TGTGCCAGCAGTGACTGGGACGGACAGGGCCCTAATGAGCAGTTCTTC
CASSDWDGQGPNEQFF
>NA|TRBJ2-3|TRBV10-1|NA|15
TGCGCCAGCTCCCCCACACTCGACGGCACAGATACGCAGTATTTT
CASSPTLDGTDTQYF
>NA|TRBJ2-7|TRBV20-1|many|12
TGCAGTGCTGGGGGTGAGGGCTACGAGCAGTACTTC
CSAGGEGYEQYF
>TRBD1|TRBJ1-5|TRBV27|many|16
TGTGCCAGCAGTTTATGGGGACAGGGCGGGTGGAGAGCCCAGCATTTT
CASSLWGQGGWRAQHF
>NA|TRBJ1-1|TRBV6-5|many|12
TGTGCCAGCAGCGTCATGAACACTGAAGCTTTCTTT
CASSVMNTEAFF
>NA|TRBJ2-5|TRBV4-3|many|15
TGCGCCAGCAGCCCTGGCGTGGGGGAGCAAGAGACCCAGTACTTC
CASSPGVGEQETQYF
>NA|TRBJ2-7|TRBV2|many|13
TGTGCCGGCAAGCCCGGGGTTTCCTACGAGCAGTACTTC
CAGKPGVSYEQYF
>TRBD1|TRBJ1-5|TRBV15|many|18
TGTGCCACCAGCAGAGATACGTTCGACAGGGGCCACAAAAAGCCCCAGCATTTT
CATSRDTFDRGHKKPQHF
>NA|TRBJ2-3|TRBV12-3/TRBV12-4|NA|12
TGTGCCAGCAGTCGGCTTGTTGATACGCAGTATTTT
CASSRLVDTQYF
>NA|TRBJ2-5|TRBV19|NA|20
NA
CASSIGWTDGYTFGSGTQYF
>TRBD2|TRBJ2-5|TRBV7-9|many|15
TGTGCCAGCAGCCCTGGGACTAGCAGGTCAGCGACCCAGTACTTC
CASSPGTSRSATQYF
>TRBD1|TRBJ1-5|TRBV7-9|few|14
TGTGCCAGCAGCGAGGGACAGCAAAATCAGCCCCAGCATTTT
CASSEGQQNQPQHF
>TRBD2|TRBJ2-7|TRBV20-1|many|14
TGCAGTGCCGCGGGACTAGCGGGAGGGACCGAGCAGTACTTC
CSAAGLAGGTEQYF
>TRBD2|TRBJ2-7|TRBV20-1|many|11
TGCAGTGCTCGGTTCGCGGGGGGGCAGTACTTC
CSARFAGGQYF
>NA|TRBJ2-7|TRBV7-8|many|15
TGTGCCAGCAGCCCCTCGTACGGCCCCTCCTACGAGCAGTACTTC
CASSPSYGPSYEQYF
>NA|TRBJ1-2|TRBV29-1|many|11
TGCAGCGTTCCAGGATTCTATGGCTACACCTTC
CSVPGFYGYTF
>TRBD1|TRBJ2-5|TRBV20-1|few|17
TGCAGTGCTCTTCGCCCCTTCCCCAGGGGGAGACAAGAGACCCAGTACTTC
CSALRPFPRGRQETQYF
>NA|TRBJ2-6|TRBV6-6|many|16
TGTGCCAGCAGTTACTCGCCCTACTCTGGGGCCAACGTCCTGACTTTC
CASSYSPYSGANVLTF
>NA|TRBJ1-5|TRBV12-3/TRBV12-4|many|15
TGTGCCAGCAGTCCCCAGGGTACGGGCAATCAGCCCCAGCATTTT
CASSPQGTGNQPQHF
>NA|TRBJ2-6|TRBV5-5|many|17
TGTGCCAGCAGCTTGGCCCCACCGTGGGCTGGGGCCAACGTCCTGACTTTC
CASSLAPPWAGANVLTF
>NA|TRBJ1-4|TRBV25-1|many|14
TGTGCCAGCGGCCGGATCGGGCTGGGGGAAAAACTGTTTTTT
CASGRIGLGEKLFF
>NA|TRBJ1-5|TRBV7-2|many|15
TGTGCCAGCAAAGAGCGACAGGCTAGCAATCAGCCCCAGCATTTT
CASKERQASNQPQHF
>TRBD1|TRBJ1-1|TRBV11-2|NA|18
TGTGCCAGCAGCCACGGAAGGACAGGGGGTAGGGATGGCACTGAAGCTTTCTTT
CASSHGRTGGRDGTEAFF
>TRBD1|TRBJ2-2|TRBV24-1|NA|17
TGTGCCACCAGTGATACGATGGACAGGGGGATTGGCGGGGAGCTGTTTTTT
CATSDTMDRGIGGELFF
>NA|TRBJ1-3|TRBV14|few|17
TGTGCCAGCAGCCAAGTTCTTGGGGAACGCTCTGGAAACACCATATATTTT
CASSQVLGERSGNTIYF
>TRBD1|TRBJ1-5|TRBV19|NA|15
TGTGCCAGTAGTACGGGACAGAACTACAATCAGCCCCAGCATTTT
CASSTGQNYNQPQHF
>NA|TRBJ2-7|TRBV6-5|few|12
TGTGCCACCGGAGTAGCGAGGAATGAGCAGTACTTC
CATGVARNEQYF
>NA|TRBJ2-1|TRBV7-2|NA|14
TGTGCCAGCAGCTTAGGTACGGGTCACACAGAGCAGTTCTTC
CASSLGTGHTEQFF
>NA|TRBJ2-5|TRBV7-2|many|13
TGTGCCAGCAGCTTAGGCCCGCCCGAGGCCCAGTACTTC
CASSLGPPEAQYF
>NA|TRBJ1-1|TRBV6-6|NA|14
TGTGCCAGCCGTCCCACCTACGTGAACACTGAAGCTTTCTTT
CASRPTYVNTEAFF
>NA|TRBJ1-4|TRBV5-1|NA|19
TGCGCCAGCAGCTTAAGCCCCTCGACAGGAAGTGCAACTAATGAAAAACTGTTTTTT
CASSLSPSTGSATNEKLFF
>TRBD2|TRBJ2-7|TRBV7-2|many|15
TGTGCCAGCAGCTTAAGGGGCGGGGGGACCTACGAGCAGTACTTC
CASSLRGGGTYEQYF
>TRBD1|TRBJ2-5|TRBV5-6|many|15
TGTGCCAGCAGTCAAACCGGGACAGCTTTTTGGGCCCAGTACTTC
CASSQTGTAFWAQYF
>NA|TRBJ1-5|TRBV4-2|NA|16
TGTGCCAGCAGCCGAGCTGACACCGGGGGAAATCAGCCCCAGCATTTT
CASSRADTGGNQPQHF
>NA|TRBJ1-2|TRBV29-1|many|12
TGCAGCGTTGAAGTTGGGGGAGCCGGCTACACCTTC
CSVEVGGAGYTF
>TRBD1|TRBJ2-7|TRBV20-1|many|15
TGCAGTGCTAGACCTAGGACAGGGGCCCTTACGGAGCAGTACTTC
CSARPRTGALTEQYF
>NA|TRBJ2-3|TRBV7-2|NA|13
TGTGCCAGCAGCTTAGCTTCCCTGGATACGCAGTATTTT
CASSLASLDTQYF
>NA|TRBJ1-2|TRBV7-2|NA|16
TGTGCCAGCAGCCAAGAACTCCTTTCCGGATACTATGGCTACACCTTC
CASSQELLSGYYGYTF
>NA|TRBJ2-5|TRBV12-3/TRBV12-4|few|14
TGTGCCAGCAGTTTGTTAGGGGGACAAGAGACCCAGTACTTC
CASSLLGGQETQYF
>TRBD1|TRBJ1-2|TRBV20-1|many|14
TGCAGTGCTAGTGTAACAGGGGGACGGGATGGCTACACCTTC
CSASVTGGRDGYTF
>NA|TRBJ1-2|TRBV25-1|NA|15
TGCGCCAGCAGTTTCGGGGACGGAGATAACTATGGCTACACCTTC
CASSFGDGDNYGYTF
>TRBD2|TRBJ2-7|TRBV20-1|NA|15
TGCAGTGCTGGAGGACTAGCGGGGCGTTCCTACGAGCAGTACTTC
CSAGGLAGRSYEQYF
>NA|TRBJ1-1|TRBV6-6|NA|16
TGTGCCAGCAGTTACCCGACTGACAGGACGAACACTGAAGCTTTCTTT
CASSYPTDRTNTEAFF
>TRBD1|TRBJ1-5|TRBV28|NA|14
TGTGCCAGCAGGGACAGGGATAGCAATCAGCCCCAGCATTTT
CASRDRDSNQPQHF
>NA|TRBJ1-2|TRBV6-5|many|13
TGTGCCAGCAGATCTGCGGACGTAGATGGCTACACCTTC
CASRSADVDGYTF
>NA|TRBJ1-1|TRBV20-1|NA|12
TGCAGTGCTAGATCGGGGGCAACTGAAGCTTTCTTT
CSARSGATEAFF
>NA|TRBJ1-3|TRBV6-5|few|15
TGTGCCAGCAGATCCCAGGGGATCTCTGGAAACACCATATATTTT
CASRSQGISGNTIYF
>NA|TRBJ1-1|TRBV19|NA|13
TGTGCCAGTATTACAGGGCAGTACACTGAAGCTTTCTTT
CASITGQYTEAFF
>NA|TRBJ1-4|TRBV4-2|NA|15
TGTGCCAGCAGCCAAGGGCCCGGGGATGGAGAAAAACTGTTTTTT
CASSQGPGDGEKLFF
>TRBD1|TRBJ1-4|TRBV11-2|NA|16
TGTGCCAGCAGCTTGGAGAGGACAGGGGAGGATGAAAAACTGTTTTTT
CASSLERTGEDEKLFF
>NA|TRBJ1-2|TRBV5-4|once|15
TGTGCCAGCTCACCGTCCCCCGCGACGGAGTATGGCTACACCTTC
CASSPSPATEYGYTF
>NA|TRBJ1-1|TRBV7-9|many|14
TGTGCCAGCAGCTTAGAGGCAGGGATCACTGAAGCTTTCTTT
CASSLEAGITEAFF